The 11 T cell receptor beta chains presented below share a single source sample, sequenced in a study of blood T cell repertoires in COVID-19 (dated by TCRdb to about 2020). Receptor amplification or capture employed the immunoSEQ multiplex PCR assay. As stored in TCRdb, this immuneACCESS dataset retains in-frame rearrangements with V and J assigned. A fraction of the clones does not appear; measured against another copy, unresolved V genes explain less than half of the discrepancy, and the remainder lacks a known reason. The sample table lists 65,000 to 85,000 clones, roughly 80% of them with a count of one. Over 15% of the sample is taken by the ten largest. Sequenced sample: peripheral blood. Receptors originate from a woman aged 55-70 years with acute or convalescent COVID-19.

This chain uses TRBV5-1 with TRBJ1-2; D perhaps matches TRBD1 (6 bases). The CDR3 sequence is 13 residues long. Germline lookup yields CDR1 SGHRS and CDR2 YFSETQ. V was pared by 4 bases and J by 4 bases, with 11 bases between. CDR3 coding DNA: TGCGCCAGCAGCCCAGGGGAACTCTATGGCTACACCTTC. Its protein product is CASSPGELYGYTF.

The chain joins TRBV5-1 to TRBJ1-1, with 7 bases aligning to TRBD1. This CDR3 has 15 residues. Losses at the gene ends were 0 bases for V and 5 bases for J; bases not matched to a gene: 7. Germline CDR1 is SGHRS and CDR2 is YFSETQ. In nucleotides, the CDR3 is TGCGCCAGCAGCTTGGCTCTACAGGGGAAGACTGAAGCTTTCTTT. Translation gives CASSLALQGKTEAFF.

The gene calls are TRBV10-1 and TRBJ2-1; 8 nucleotides line up with TRBD1. There are 14 residues in the CDR3. Per the germline V gene, CDR1 is WNHNN and CDR2 is SYGVQD (reference sequence). J was trimmed by 3 bases and V by 3 bases; bases with no gene match: 1. The CDR3 DNA sequence: TGCGCCAGCAGTGAAGGACAGGGCTACAATGAGCAGTTCTTC. Its translation is CASSEGQGYNEQFF.

The chain recombines TRBV4-3 with TRBJ1-2; D gene uncertain. The CDR3 spans 14 residues. Germline loops: CDR1 LGHNA, CDR2 YSLEER. V lost 4 bases and J lost 1, with 10 bases in between. CDR3: CASSLQADNYGYTF. As DNA, the CDR3 is TGCGCCAGCAGCCTTCAGGCAGATAACTATGGCTACACCTTC.

The gene calls are TRBV5-1 and TRBJ2-7, with D perhaps TRBD1 (6 bases). The germline gives CDR1 SGHRS, CDR2 YFSETQ. V dropped 0 bases and J dropped 5 bases, with 15 bases sitting between them. CDR3 size: 15 residues. CDR3 DNA: TGCGCCAGCAGCTTGGCCACGCCGGGACAAAACGAGCAGTACTTC. Translating it yields CASSLATPGQNEQYF.

The chain links TRBV6-5 to TRBJ1-3, with 7 bases aligning to TRBD1. V dropped 5 bases and J dropped 13; count of bases not matched to a gene: 8. There are 12 residues in the CDR3. Germline lookup yields CDR1 MNHEY and CDR2 SVGAGI. This CDR3 is CASSPRGLRIYF. The CDR3 DNA is TGTGCCAGCAGTCCTAGGGGGCTAAGAATATATTTT.

This rearrangement joins TRBV5-1 to TRBJ1-1; the match to TRBD1 covers 7 bases. CDR1 and CDR2 from the germline V gene are SGHRS and YFSETQ. Unmatched junction bases numbered 7, after V lost 0 bases and J lost 5 bases. This CDR3 is built from 15 residues. CDR3 DNA sequence: TGCGCCAGCAGCTTGGAGGCAGGGGGGAGAACTGAAGCTTTCTTT. This codes for CASSLEAGGRTEAFF.

This chain connects TRBV12-3 or TRBV12-4 to TRBJ2-2; TRBD1 might be the D (5 bases). With 1 base removed from V and 10 bases from J, the gap between germline ends came to 10 bases. The CDR3 sequence is 13 residues long. The CDR3 DNA reads TGTGCCAGCAGTTTAGGTAGCAGGGTGGAGCTGTTTTTT. Protein product: CASSLGSRVELFF.

The chain combines TRBV6-5 with TRBJ2-3; possibly TRBD2 for D (5 bases). V lost 0 bases and J lost 3, with 10 bases in between. The CDR3 is 15 amino acids. Germline V lookup: CDR1 MNHEY, CDR2 SVGAGI. Written as DNA, the CDR3 is TGTGCCAGCAGTTACTCGATAGTAGCGACAGATACGCAGTATTTT. Its protein is CASSYSIVATDTQYF.

This chain connects TRBV18 to TRBJ1-1, with 7 bases aligning to TRBD1. After removal of 0 bases from V and 7 bases from J, the junction contained 5 bases not matched to a gene. The CDR3 is 14 amino acids. Germline values: CDR1 KGHSH, CDR2 LQKENI. CDR3 amino acids: CASSPPWGQIEAFF. The CDR3 DNA sequence: TGTGCCAGCTCACCACCTTGGGGACAGATTGAAGCTTTCTTT.

The V call is TRBV7-2, the J call TRBJ2-7, with TRBD1 identical over 7 bases. Germline CDR1 is SGHTA and CDR2 is FQGNSA. V lost 5 bases, J lost 4 bases, and 5 bases stayed unmatched. This CDR3 comprises 13 residues. DNA of the CDR3: TGTGCCAGCAGCACCGGGACAGAGTACGAGCAGTACGTC. Its translation is CASSTGTEYEQYV.